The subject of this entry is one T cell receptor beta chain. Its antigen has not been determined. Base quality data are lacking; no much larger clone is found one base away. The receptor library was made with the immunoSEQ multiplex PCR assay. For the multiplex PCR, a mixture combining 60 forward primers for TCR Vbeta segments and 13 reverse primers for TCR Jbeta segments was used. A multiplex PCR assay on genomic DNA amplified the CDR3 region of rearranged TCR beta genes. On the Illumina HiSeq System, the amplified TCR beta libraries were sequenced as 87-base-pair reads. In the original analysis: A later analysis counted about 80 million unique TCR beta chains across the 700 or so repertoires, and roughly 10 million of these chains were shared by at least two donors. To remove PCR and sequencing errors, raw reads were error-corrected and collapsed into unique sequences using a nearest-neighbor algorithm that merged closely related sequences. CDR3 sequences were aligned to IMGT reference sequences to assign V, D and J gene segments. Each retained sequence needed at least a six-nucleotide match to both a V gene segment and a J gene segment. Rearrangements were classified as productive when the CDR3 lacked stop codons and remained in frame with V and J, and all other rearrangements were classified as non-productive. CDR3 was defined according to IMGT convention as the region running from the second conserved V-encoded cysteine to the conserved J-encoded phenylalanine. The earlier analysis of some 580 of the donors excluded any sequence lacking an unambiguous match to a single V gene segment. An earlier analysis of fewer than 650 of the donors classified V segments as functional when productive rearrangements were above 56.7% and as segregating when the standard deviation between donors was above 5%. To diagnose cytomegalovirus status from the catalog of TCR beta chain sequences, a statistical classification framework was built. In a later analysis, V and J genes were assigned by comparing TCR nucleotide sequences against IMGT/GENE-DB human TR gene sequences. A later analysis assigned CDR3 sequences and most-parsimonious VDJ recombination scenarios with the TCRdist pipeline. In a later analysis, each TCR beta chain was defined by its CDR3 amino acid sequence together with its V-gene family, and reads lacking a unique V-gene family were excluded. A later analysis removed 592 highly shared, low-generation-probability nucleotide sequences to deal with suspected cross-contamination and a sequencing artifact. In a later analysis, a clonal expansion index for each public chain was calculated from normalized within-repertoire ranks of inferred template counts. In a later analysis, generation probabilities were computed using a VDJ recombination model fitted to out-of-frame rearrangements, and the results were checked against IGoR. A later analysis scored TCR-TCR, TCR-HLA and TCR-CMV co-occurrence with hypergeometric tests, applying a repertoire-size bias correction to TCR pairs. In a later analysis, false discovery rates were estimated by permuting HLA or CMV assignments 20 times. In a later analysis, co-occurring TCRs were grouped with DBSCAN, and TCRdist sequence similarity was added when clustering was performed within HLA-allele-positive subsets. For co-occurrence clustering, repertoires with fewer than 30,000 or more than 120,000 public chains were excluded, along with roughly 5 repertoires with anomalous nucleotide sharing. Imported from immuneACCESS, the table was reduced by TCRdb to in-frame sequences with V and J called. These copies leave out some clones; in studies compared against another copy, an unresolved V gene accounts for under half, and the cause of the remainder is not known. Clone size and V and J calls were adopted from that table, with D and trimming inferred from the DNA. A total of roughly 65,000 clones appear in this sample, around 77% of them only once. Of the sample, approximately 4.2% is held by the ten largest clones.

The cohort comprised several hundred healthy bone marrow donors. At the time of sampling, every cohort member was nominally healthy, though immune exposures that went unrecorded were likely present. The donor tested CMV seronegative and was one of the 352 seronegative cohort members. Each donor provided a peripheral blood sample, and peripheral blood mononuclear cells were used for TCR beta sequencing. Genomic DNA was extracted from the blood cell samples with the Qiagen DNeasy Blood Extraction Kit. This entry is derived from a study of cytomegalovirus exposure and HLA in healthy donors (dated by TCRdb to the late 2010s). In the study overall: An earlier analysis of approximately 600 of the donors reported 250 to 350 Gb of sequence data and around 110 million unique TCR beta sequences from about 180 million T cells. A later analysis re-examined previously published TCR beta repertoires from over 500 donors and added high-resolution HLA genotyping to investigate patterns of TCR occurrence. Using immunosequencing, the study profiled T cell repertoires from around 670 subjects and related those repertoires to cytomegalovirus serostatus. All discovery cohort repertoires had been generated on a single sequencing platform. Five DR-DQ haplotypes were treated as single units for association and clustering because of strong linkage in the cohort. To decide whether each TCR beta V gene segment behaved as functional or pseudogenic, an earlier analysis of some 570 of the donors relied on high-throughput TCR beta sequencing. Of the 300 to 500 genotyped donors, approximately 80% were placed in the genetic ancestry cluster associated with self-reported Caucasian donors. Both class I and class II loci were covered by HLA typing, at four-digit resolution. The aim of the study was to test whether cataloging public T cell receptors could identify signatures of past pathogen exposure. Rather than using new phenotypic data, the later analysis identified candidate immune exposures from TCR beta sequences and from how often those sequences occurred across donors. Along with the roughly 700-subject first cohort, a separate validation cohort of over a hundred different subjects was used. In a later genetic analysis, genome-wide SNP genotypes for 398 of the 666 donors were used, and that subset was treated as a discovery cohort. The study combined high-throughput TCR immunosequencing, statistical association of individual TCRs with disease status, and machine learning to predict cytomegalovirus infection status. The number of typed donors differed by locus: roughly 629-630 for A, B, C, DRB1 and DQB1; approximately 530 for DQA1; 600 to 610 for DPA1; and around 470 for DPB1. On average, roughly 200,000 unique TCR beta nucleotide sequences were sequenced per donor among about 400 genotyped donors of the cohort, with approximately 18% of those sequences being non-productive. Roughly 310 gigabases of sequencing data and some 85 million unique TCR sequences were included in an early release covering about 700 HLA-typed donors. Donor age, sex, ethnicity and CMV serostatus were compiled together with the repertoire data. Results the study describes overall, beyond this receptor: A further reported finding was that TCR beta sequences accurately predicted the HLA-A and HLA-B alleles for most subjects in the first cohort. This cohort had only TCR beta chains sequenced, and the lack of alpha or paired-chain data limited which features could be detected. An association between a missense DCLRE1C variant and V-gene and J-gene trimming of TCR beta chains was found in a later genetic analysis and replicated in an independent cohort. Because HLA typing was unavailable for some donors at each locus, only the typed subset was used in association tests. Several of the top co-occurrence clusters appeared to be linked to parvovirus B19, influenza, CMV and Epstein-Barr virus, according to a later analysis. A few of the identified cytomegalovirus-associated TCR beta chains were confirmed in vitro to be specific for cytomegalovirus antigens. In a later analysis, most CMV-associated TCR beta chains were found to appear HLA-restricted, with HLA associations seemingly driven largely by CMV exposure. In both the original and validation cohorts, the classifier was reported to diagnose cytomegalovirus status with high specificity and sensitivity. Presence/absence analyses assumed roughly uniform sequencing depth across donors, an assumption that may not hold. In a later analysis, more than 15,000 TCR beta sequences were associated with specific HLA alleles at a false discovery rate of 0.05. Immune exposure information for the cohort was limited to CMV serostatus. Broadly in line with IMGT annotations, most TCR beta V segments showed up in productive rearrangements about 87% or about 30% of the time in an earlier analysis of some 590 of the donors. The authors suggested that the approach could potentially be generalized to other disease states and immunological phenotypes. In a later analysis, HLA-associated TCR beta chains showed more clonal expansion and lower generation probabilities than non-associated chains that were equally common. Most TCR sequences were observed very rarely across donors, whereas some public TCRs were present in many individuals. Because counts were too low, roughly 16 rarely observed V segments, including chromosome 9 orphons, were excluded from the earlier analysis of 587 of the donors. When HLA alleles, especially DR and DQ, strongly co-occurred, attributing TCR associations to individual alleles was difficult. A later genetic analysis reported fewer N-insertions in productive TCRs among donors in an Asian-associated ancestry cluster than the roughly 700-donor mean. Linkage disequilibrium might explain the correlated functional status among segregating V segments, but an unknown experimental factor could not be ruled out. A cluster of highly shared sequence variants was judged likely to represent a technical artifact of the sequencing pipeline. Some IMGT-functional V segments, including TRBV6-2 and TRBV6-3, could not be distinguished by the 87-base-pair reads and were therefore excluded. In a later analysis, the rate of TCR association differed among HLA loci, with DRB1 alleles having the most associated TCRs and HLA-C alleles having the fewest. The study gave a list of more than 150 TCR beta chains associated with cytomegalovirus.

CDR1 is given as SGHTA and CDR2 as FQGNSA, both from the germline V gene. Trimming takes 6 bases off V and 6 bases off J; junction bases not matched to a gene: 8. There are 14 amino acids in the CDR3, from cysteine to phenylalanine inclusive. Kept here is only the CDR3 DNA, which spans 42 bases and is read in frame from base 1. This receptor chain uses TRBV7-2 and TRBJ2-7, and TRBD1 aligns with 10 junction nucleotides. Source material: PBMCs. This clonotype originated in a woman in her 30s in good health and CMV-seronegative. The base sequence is TGTGCCAGCAGTTTTCCGGGACAGGGGACCGAGCAGTACTTC. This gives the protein CASSFPGQGTEQYF.